The next 30 T cell receptor beta chains were all read from a single sample in a study of blood T cells in healthy people across ages. The use of a sample-barcoded 5' primer and a J-beta primer mix characterized a second PCR of about 7 to 12 cycles. TCRdb re-derived calls from the 5' RACE reads in MiXCR, one entry per CDR3 protein. Of roughly 680,000 distinct CDR3 sequences in the sample, under 25% are singletons; the top ten hold approximately 3.6%. The sample was blood. These receptor sequences come from a man between 65 and 85 years old in good health.

This clonotype turned up a few times. The chain is built from TRBV7-9 and TRBJ1-5; 7 bases match TRBD1. Germline V gives CDR1 SEHNR, CDR2 FQNEAQ (reference sequence). This CDR3 contains 15 residues. V dropped 5 bases and J dropped 3; count of bases not matched to a gene: 7. CDR3 loop: CASSPTGWDNQPQHF. The CDR3 DNA sequence: TGTGCCAGCAGCCCGACAGGGTGGGACAATCAGCCCCAGCATTTT.

V is TRBV10-1 and J is TRBJ2-5; TRBD2 might be the D (6 bases). V was trimmed by 3 bases and J by 5 bases, leaving 16 bases between them. CDR1 and CDR2 from the germline V gene are WNHNN and SYGVQD (reference sequence). The CDR3 is 15 residues long. The CDR3 DNA sequence: TGCGCCAGCAGTGACTTTCGCGGGGTGATCGAGACCCAGTACTTC. It codes for CASSDFRGVIETQYF.

The rearrangement uses TRBV20-1 and TRBJ2-7, with D possibly TRBD2 on 5 matching bases. V lost 6 bases, J lost 0 bases, and 21 bases lay in between. Per the germline V gene, CDR1 is DFQATT and CDR2 is SNEGSKA (reference sequence). The CDR3 is 16 amino acids. The CDR3: CSANPKERISSYEQYF. CDR3 coding DNA: TGCAGTGCCAACCCCAAGGAGCGGATCAGCTCCTACGAGCAGTACTTC.

This chain links TRBV11-2 with TRBJ2-5, with 7 bases that match TRBD1. The CDR3 runs 16 residues. The germline gives CDR1 SGHAT, CDR2 FQNNGV. J lost 1 base, V lost 5 bases, and 10 bases had no gene match. CDR3 in amino acids: CASSKGTESLQETQYF. In DNA, the CDR3 is TGTGCCAGCAGCAAAGGGACAGAGTCTCTCCAAGAGACCCAGTACTTC.

Written as DNA, the CDR3 is TGCGCCAGCAGCGAGTGGAACGGGGCCTTAGAGACCCAGTACTTC. It encodes CASSEWNGALETQYF. The chain employs TRBV5-1 and TRBJ2-5, with D perhaps given as TRBD1 or TRBD2 (5 bases each). The CDR3 is made up of 15 amino acids. Trimming stripped 4 bases from V and 4 bases from J, with 17 bases between. CDR1 and CDR2 from the germline V gene are SGHRS and YFSETQ.

This clonotype was detected a few times. The V and J genes are TRBV29-1 and TRBJ1-3, with 7 positions matching TRBD1. Germline V gene sequence: CDR1 SQVTM, CDR2 ANQGSEA. CDR3 length equals 13 residues. V trimming: 7 bases; J trimming: 5 bases; junction bases outside the gene matches: 8. CDR3: CSASTGLRNTIYF. The CDR3 DNA sequence: TGCAGCGCTTCGACAGGGTTGAGAAACACCATATATTTT.

This clonotype was picked up a small number of times. V usage is TRBV12-3 or TRBV12-4 and J usage is TRBJ1-1; no clear D. CDR3 length: 14 residues. Deletions cut 1 base from V and 7 bases from J, with 13 bases between. CDR3 residues: CASSLERPHDEAFF. The DNA for the CDR3 is TGTGCCAGCAGTTTAGAAAGGCCTCACGATGAAGCTTTCTTT.

The V call is TRBV12-3 or TRBV12-4, the J call TRBJ2-3; 7 nucleotides match TRBD2. V was pared by 6 bases and J by 5 bases, with 8 bases of the junction left unmatched. The CDR3 totals 14 residues. The CDR3 coding sequence is TGTGCCAGCAGCGGACTAGTGAGAGTAGATACGCAGTATTTT. Translated, it gives CASSGLVRVDTQYF.

The chain uses TRBV12-3 or TRBV12-4 and TRBJ2-3; 7 bases line up with TRBD2. CDR3 size: 15 residues. V dropped 8 bases and J dropped 4; count of bases not matched to a gene: 12. CDR3 amino acids: CASARSGIGADTQYF. As DNA, the CDR3 is TGTGCCAGCGCCAGAAGCGGGATAGGAGCAGATACGCAGTATTTT.

This clonotype was observed a handful of times. The chain links TRBV20-1 to TRBJ2-5, with D unclear. The J call may be mistaken, given a closer DNA end match to TRBJ2-1. Germline CDR1 and CDR2: DFQATT and SNEGSKA (reference sequence). The CDR3 totals 12 residues. CDR3 coding DNA: TGCAGTGCTACGAGAGAGGACAATGAGCAGTTCTTC. Residues: CSATREDNEQFF.

As to this clonotype: The germline gene is not matched at one end of the junction; a read error may be the cause. The chain links TRBV3-1 to TRBJ1-1, with a possible D match to TRBD1 (5 bases). This CDR3 contains 12 residues. Looked up from germline, CDR1 is LGHDT and CDR2 is YNNKEL (reference sequence). CDR3 DNA sequence: TGTGCCAGCAGCAAAGGGGTTTCTGAAGTTTTCTTT. Translated: CASSKGVSEVFF.

V gene TRBV6-5 combines with J gene TRBJ1-2; 7 nucleotides line up with TRBD1. The CDR3 runs to 15 residues. V trimming: 2 bases; J trimming: 8 bases; junction bases outside the gene matches: 11. Germline V gene data show CDR1 as MNHEY and CDR2 as SVGAGI. CDR3 coding DNA: TGTGCCAGCAGTTACCGAAGAACAGGGGCGGAAGGCTACACCTTC. Protein: CASSYRRTGAEGYTF.

There are a few counts of this clonotype. The rearrangement links TRBV6-6 to TRBJ2-2, with D possibly being TRBD1 (5 bases). CDR1 is MNHNY and CDR2 is SVGAGI in the germline V gene (reference sequence). CDR3 length equals 14 residues. V was cut by 2 bases and J by 3 bases, with 7 bases left in between. CDR3 in DNA: TGTGCCAGCAGTTACAGGGGTGACACCGGGGAGCTGTTTTTT. Protein product: CASSYRGDTGELFF.

This clonotype was picked up a small number of times. The chain uses TRBV14 and TRBJ2-2; D gene ambiguous. V was pared by 3 bases and J by 3 bases, with 5 bases between. Germline CDR1 is SGHDN and CDR2 is FVKESK. The CDR3 runs 13 residues. CDR3 protein: CASSQFHTGELFF. For the CDR3, the DNA is TGTGCCAGCAGCCAGTTTCACACCGGGGAGCTGTTTTTT.

This sequence joins TRBV10-3 and TRBJ2-1; 14 bases agree with TRBD2. The CDR3 runs 15 residues. The J segment lost 7 bases and the V segment lost 5 bases, leaving 4 bases of the junction unmatched. CDR1 ENHRY and CDR2 SYGVKD come from the germline V gene. Here the CDR3 DNA reads TGTGCCATCAGTCCGACTAGCGGGGGGGTGAATGAGCAGTTCTTC. Translating it yields CAISPTSGGVNEQFF.

This clonotype was seen a handful of times. The J gene is TRBJ1-1, the V gene TRBV7-9; D might be TRBD1 (6 bases). Per the germline V gene, CDR1 is SEHNR and CDR2 is FQNEAQ (reference sequence). This CDR3 contains 14 residues. Trimming pared 6 bases from V and 3 bases from J, leaving 14 bases between. The CDR3 protein is CASSFTGLDTEAFF. In DNA, the CDR3 is TGTGCCAGCAGTTTTACAGGGTTGGACACTGAAGCTTTCTTT.

The V and J genes are TRBV6-6 and TRBJ2-1, with 16 bases lining up with TRBD2. V shed 0 bases, J shed 7 bases, and the junction held 3 bases outside the gene matches. The CDR3 is 17 amino acids. Germline V gene lookup returns CDR1 MNHNY and CDR2 SVGAGI (reference sequence). The CDR3 DNA reads TGTGCCAGCAGTTACTCTGGGACTAGCGGGGGGGGTAATGAGCAGTTCTTC. Its translation: CASSYSGTSGGGNEQFF.

This clonotype was seen more than once but under ten times. The chain joins TRBV5-6 to TRBJ2-5, with 7 bases identical to TRBD1. The length of the CDR3 is 13 residues. V was clipped by 1 base and J by 5 bases; unmatched bases: 2. Germline V CDR1 and CDR2: SGHDT, YYEEEE. Here the CDR3 DNA reads TGTGCCAGCAGCTTGACGACAGGGGAGACCCAGTACTTC. It yields the protein CASSLTTGETQYF.

The rearrangement joins TRBV3-1 to TRBJ2-3; TRBD1 might be the D (5 bases). V lost 4 bases and J 5 bases, leaving 13 bases between the germline ends. This CDR3 region has 14 residues. Germline CDR1 reads LGHDT; CDR2 reads YNNKEL (reference sequence). In DNA form, the CDR3 reads TGTGCCAGCAGCCCCCTGGGGCGCCAAGATACGCAGTATTTT. Amino acid sequence: CASSPLGRQDTQYF.

This clonotype showed up just a few times. This sequence joins TRBV6-6 and TRBJ2-5; D unclear. The length of the CDR3 is 14 residues. V lost 4 bases, J lost 2 bases, and 11 bases lay in between. Looked up from germline, CDR1 is MNHNY and CDR2 is SVGAGI (reference sequence). The CDR3 DNA follows: TGTGCCAGCAGTTTCGAGTGGAGTCAAGAGACCCAGTACTTC. As protein: CASSFEWSQETQYF.

This clonotype occurred a few times. The gene calls are TRBV6-2 or TRBV6-3 and TRBJ2-1, with 7 bases fitting TRBD1. The germline V gene encodes CDR1 MNHEY and CDR2 SVGEGT. With V trimmed by 7 bases and J by 1 base, 4 bases remained unmatched. The CDR3 runs 14 residues. In nucleotides, the CDR3 is TGTGCCAGCAAGTTGGACAGGTCCTACAATGAGCAGTTCTTC. Its translation: CASKLDRSYNEQFF.

The chain employs TRBV9 and TRBJ1-1; TRBD1 agrees at 7 bases. This CDR3 is 15 amino acids long. V gave up 4 bases and J gave up 0 bases; unmatched junction bases: 6. In germline, CDR1 is SGDLS, CDR2 YYNGEE. CDR3 coding DNA: TGTGCCAGCAGCACCTCACAGGGGATGAACACTGAAGCTTTCTTT. This translates into CASSTSQGMNTEAFF.

This clonotype was counted a few times. The V call is TRBV24-1, the J call TRBJ2-5, with a tentative D call TRBD2 (5 bases). The DNA end favors TRBJ2-1, so the J call may be wrong. CDR3 size: 16 residues. Germline V CDR1 and CDR2: KGHDR, SFDVKD. DNA of the CDR3: TGTGCCACCAGTGATCGAACGGGAAAACTAGGGAATGAGCAGTTCTTC. It is translated as CATSDRTGKLGNEQFF.

This clonotype was seen repeatedly, ten times or more. The chain recombines TRBV9 with TRBJ2-6, with D possibly matching TRBD1 (6 bases). This CDR3 contains 16 residues. V shed 4 bases and J shed 0 bases, with 11 bases lying between them. Germline V gene sequence: CDR1 SGDLS, CDR2 YYNGEE. CDR3: CASSNDRSSGANVLTF. CDR3 DNA sequence: TGTGCCAGCAGCAACGACAGGTCCTCTGGGGCCAACGTCCTGACTTTC.

The V call is TRBV5-1, the J call TRBJ2-5; TRBD1 might be the D (6 bases). Per germline, CDR1 SGHRS and CDR2 YFSETQ. The CDR3 length is 13 residues. With 5 bases removed from V and 2 bases from J, the gap between germline ends came to 10 bases. The CDR3 region is CASRVDRQETQYF. CDR3 in DNA: TGCGCCAGCAGGGTAGACAGGCAAGAGACCCAGTACTTC.

This clonotype was counted between two and nine times. The chain carries TRBV7-2 and TRBJ2-5; D possibly corresponds to TRBD2 (6 bases). V was pared by 6 bases and J by 4 bases, with 18 bases between. Germline V gene sequence: CDR1 SGHTA, CDR2 FQGNSA. The CDR3 is made up of 15 amino acids. For the CDR3, the DNA is TGTGCCAGCAGTCCGACTAGTCAGACACGAGAGACCCAGTACTTC. As protein: CASSPTSQTRETQYF.

The chain combines TRBV5-1 with TRBJ2-5, with 10 bases lining up with TRBD1. This CDR3 is 15 amino acids long. Germline V gene lookup returns CDR1 SGHRS and CDR2 YFSETQ. V shed 4 bases, J shed 7 bases, and the junction held 10 bases outside the gene matches. The CDR3 DNA is TGCGCCAGCAGCCTCAGGGGGACAGGGGATAGGACCCAGTACTTC. Encoded protein: CASSLRGTGDRTQYF. Together with reference TRBV5-1 and TRBJ2-5, the CDR3 gives the full variable domain: KAGVTQTPRYLIKTRGQQVTLSCSPISGHRSVSWYQQTPGQGLQFLFEYFSETQRNKGNFPGRFSGRQFSNSRSEMNVSTLELGDSALYLCASSLRGTGDRTQYFGPGTRLLVL.

This clonotype was seen just once. V and J are TRBV25-1 and TRBJ2-1; 7 bases align to TRBD2. Germline CDR1 reads MGHDK; CDR2 reads SYGVNS. J lost 1 base, V lost 4 bases, and 7 bases had no gene match. This CDR3 region has 16 residues. CDR3 in DNA: TGTGCCAGCAGTGTTCTCTCCGGGGGGTCCTACAATGAGCAGTTCTTC. This translates into CASSVLSGGSYNEQFF.

This clonotype has a handful of counts. V is TRBV4-2 and J is TRBJ2-5; maybe TRBD2 (6 bases). The closer fit of TRBJ2-1 to the DNA end suggests the J call may be wrong. The CDR3 has 13 residues. Germline V gene sequence: CDR1 LGHNA, CDR2 YNFKEQ. CDR3 coding DNA: TGTGCCAGCAGCCAAGATCGGGAGCGGGAGCAGTTCTTC. The encoded protein is CASSQDREREQFF.

The V call is TRBV6-1, the J call TRBJ2-1; a possible D gene is TRBD2 (6 bases). The DNA end lines up better with TRBJ2-5; the J call may be wrong. The CDR3 runs to 16 residues. The germline V gene has CDR1 MNHNS and CDR2 SASEGT. The CDR3 DNA is TGTGCCAGCAGCCTGGTTATGGCGGGACTCGGCGGGACCCAGTACTTC. It translates to CASSLVMAGLGGTQYF.